This T cell receptor beta chain came from a study of response to subunit inactivated influenza vaccine. Notes on the study in general: Authors suggested each seasonal flu vaccination may recruit only limited numbers of new T cells.

Trimming removed 4 bases at V and 1 base at J, with 13 bases between. Germline V gene data show CDR1 as MNHNS and CDR2 as SASEGT. The CDR3 sequence is 15 residues long. TCRdb recomputed calls from the RT-PCR reads with MiXCR, one row per CDR3 protein. The table lists hundreds of thousands of distinct CDR3 sequences, over 10% of them singletons, with approximately 14% in the top ten. In regard to this clonotype: What it recognizes is unknown.

The starting material was PBMCs from blood, obtained more than 35 days after vaccination. The J gene is TRBJ1-1, the V gene TRBV6-1; D may be TRBD1 (6 bases). The origin of this receptor is a man in his fifties who received an inactivated influenza vaccine. For the CDR3, the DNA is TGTGCCAGCAGTGCCCCGGGACACGCGAACACTGAAGCTTTCTTT. It translates to CASSAPGHANTEAFF.